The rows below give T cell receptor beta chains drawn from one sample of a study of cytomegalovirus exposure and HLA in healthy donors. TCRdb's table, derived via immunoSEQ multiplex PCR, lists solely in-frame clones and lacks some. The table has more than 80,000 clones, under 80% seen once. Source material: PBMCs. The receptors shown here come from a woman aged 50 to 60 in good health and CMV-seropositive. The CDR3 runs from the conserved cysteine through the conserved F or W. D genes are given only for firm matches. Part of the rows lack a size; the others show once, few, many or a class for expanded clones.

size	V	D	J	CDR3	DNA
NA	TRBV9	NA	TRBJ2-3	CASSVVGWAITDTQYF	TGTGCCAGCAGCGTGGTGGGTTGGGCGATCACAGATACGCAGTATTTT
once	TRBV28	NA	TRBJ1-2	CASTRSGFGYTF	TGTGCCAGCACTCGGAGCGGTTTTGGCTACACCTTC
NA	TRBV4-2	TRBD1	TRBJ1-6	CASSHLRQGYGGSPLHF	TGTGCCAGCAGCCATCTGAGACAGGGCTACGGTGGTTCACCCCTCCACTTT
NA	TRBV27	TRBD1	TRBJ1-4	CASSTGQDATNEKLFF	TGTGCCAGCAGCACCGGACAGGACGCAACTAATGAAAAACTGTTTTTT
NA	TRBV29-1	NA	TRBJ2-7	CSVVPRPTHTPGISYEQYF	TGCAGCGTTGTACCTCGGCCCACACACACTCCAGGGATCTCCTACGAGCAGTACTTC
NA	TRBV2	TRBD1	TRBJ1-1	CASSEESRGHTEAFF	TGTGCCAGCAGTGAGGAGAGTAGGGGGCACACTGAAGCTTTCTTT
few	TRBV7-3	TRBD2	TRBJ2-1	CASSLVAGELKNEQFF	TGTGCCAGCAGCTTAGTTGCGGGGGAGCTAAAAAATGAGCAGTTCTTC
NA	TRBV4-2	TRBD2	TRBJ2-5	CASSPGTSGGTTQETQYF	TGTGCCAGCAGCCCCGGGACTAGCGGGGGAACAACCCAAGAGACCCAGTACTTC
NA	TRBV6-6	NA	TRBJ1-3	CASRRDNVSGNTIYF	TGTGCCAGCAGACGGGACAACGTCTCTGGAAACACCATATATTTT
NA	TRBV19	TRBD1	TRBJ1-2	CASRRQGAVTSYGYTF	TGTGCCAGTAGGAGACAGGGGGCCGTCACATCCTATGGCTACACCTTC
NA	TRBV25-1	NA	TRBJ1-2	CASRDTSNYGYTF	TGTGCCAGCAGGGACACCTCTAACTATGGCTACACCTTC
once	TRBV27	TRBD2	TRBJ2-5	CASSSGLAGGETQYF	TGTGCCAGCAGTTCCGGACTAGCGGGGGGCGAGACCCAGTACTTC
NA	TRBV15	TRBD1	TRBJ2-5	CATSRGQAQETQYF	TGTGCCACCAGCCGGGGACAGGCCCAAGAGACCCAGTACTTC
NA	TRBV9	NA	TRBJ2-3	CASSEKGHSTDTQYF	TGTGCCAGCAGCGAAAAGGGACATAGCACAGATACGCAGTATTTT
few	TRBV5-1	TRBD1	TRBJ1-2	CASSHYGKQGVSRYGYTF	TGCGCCAGCAGCCACTACGGCAAACAGGGGGTTTCGCGCTATGGCTACACCTTC
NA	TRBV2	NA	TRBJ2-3	CASSSGHVITGDTQYF	TGTGCCAGCAGTTCGGGCCATGTAATAACAGGAGATACGCAGTATTTT
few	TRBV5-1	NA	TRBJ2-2	CASSEGQTNTGELFF	TGCGCCAGCAGCGAAGGACAGACTAACACCGGGGAGCTGTTTTTT
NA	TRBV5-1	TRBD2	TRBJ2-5	CASSLTPPGLAGDAQYF	TGCGCCAGCAGCTTGACCCCACCGGGACTAGCGGGAGATGCGCAGTACTTC
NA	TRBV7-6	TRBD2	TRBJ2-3	CASSSYSGGFTDTQYF	TGTGCCAGCAGCTCGTATAGCGGGGGGTTCACAGATACGCAGTATTTT
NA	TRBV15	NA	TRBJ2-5	CATSRDIVSGTQYF	TGTGCCACCAGCAGAGATATCGTGTCGGGGACCCAGTACTTC
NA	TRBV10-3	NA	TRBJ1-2	CAISESGRASGYTF	TGTGCCATCAGCGAGTCAGGCAGGGCTTCGGGCTACACCTTC
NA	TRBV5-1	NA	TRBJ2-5	CASSLRGLQETQYF	TGCGCCAGCAGCTTGAGGGGGTTACAAGAGACCCAGTACTTC
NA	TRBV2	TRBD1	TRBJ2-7	CASSRTGSSYEQYF	TGTGCCAGCAGCCGGACAGGGAGCTCCTACGAGCAGTACTTC
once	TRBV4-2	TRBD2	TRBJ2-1	CASSQGTSAHNEQFF	TGTGCCAGCAGCCAAGGGACTAGCGCCCACAATGAGCAGTTCTTC
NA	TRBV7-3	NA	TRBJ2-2	CASSLSPAGELFF	TGTGCCAGCAGCTTAAGTCCCGCCGGGGAGCTGTTTTTT
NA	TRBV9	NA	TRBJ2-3	CASSVGLSGEGYTQYF	TGTGCCAGCAGCGTAGGTTTATCGGGGGAAGGTTATACGCAGTATTTT
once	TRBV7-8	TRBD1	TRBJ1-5	CASSSRTGGGQPQHF	TGTGCCAGCAGCTCGCGGACAGGGGGTGGTCAGCCCCAGCATTTT
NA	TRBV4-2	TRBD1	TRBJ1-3	CASSQDRVSSGNTIYF	TGTGCCAGCAGCCAGGACAGGGTTAGCTCTGGAAACACCATATATTTT
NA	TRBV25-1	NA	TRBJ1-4	CASSRSGATNEKLFF	TGTGCCAGCAGCCGATCAGGCGCAACTAATGAAAAACTGTTTTTT
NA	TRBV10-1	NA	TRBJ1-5	CATSHRSSNQPQHF	TGCGCCACCTCCCACAGGAGTAGCAATCAGCCCCAGCATTTT
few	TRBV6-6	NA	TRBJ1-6	CASTRWDTANFSPLHF	TGTGCCAGCACGAGATGGGACACGGCGAATTTTTCACCCCTCCACTTT
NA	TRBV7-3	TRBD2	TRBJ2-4	CASSPSGGANIQYF	TGTGCCAGCAGCCCGAGCGGGGGGGCCAACATTCAGTACTTC
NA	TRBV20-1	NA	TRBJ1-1	CSAREGAEAFF	TGCAGTGCTAGAGAAGGGGCTGAAGCTTTCTTT
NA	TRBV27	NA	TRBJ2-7	CASSPTNVYEQYF	TGTGCCAGCAGTCCGACTAACGTTTACGAGCAGTACTTC
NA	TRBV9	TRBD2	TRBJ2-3	CASTRLAGSTDTQYF	TGTGCCAGCACAAGGCTAGCGGGGTCCACAGATACGCAGTATTTT
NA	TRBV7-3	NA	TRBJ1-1	CASRATQGSTEAFF	TGTGCCAGCAGGGCCACTCAGGGAAGCACTGAAGCTTTCTTT
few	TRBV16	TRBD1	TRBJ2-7	CASSQVTGPYEQYF	TGTGCCAGCAGCCAAGTGACAGGGCCCTACGAGCAGTACTTC
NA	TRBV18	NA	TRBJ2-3	CASSPLGVGSTDTQYF	TGTGCCAGCTCACCTTTGGGAGTGGGTAGCACAGATACGCAGTATTTT
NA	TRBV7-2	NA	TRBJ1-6	CASSAGEAGWSYNSPLHF	TGTGCCAGCAGTGCAGGGGAAGCCGGTTGGTCCTATAATTCACCCCTCCACTTT
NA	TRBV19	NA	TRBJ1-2	CASSLEQGIGYGYTF	TGTGCCAGTAGTCTCGAACAGGGTATCGGCTATGGCTACACCTTC
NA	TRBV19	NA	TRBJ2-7	CASSAGQGEQYF	TGTGCCAGTAGTGCAGGTCAGGGGGAGCAGTACTTC
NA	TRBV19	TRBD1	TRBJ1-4	CASTATGVGRWKLFF	TGTGCCAGTACCGCGACAGGGGTTGGTCGTTGGAAACTGTTTTTT
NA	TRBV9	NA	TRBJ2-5	CASSVAQGQETQYF	TGTGCCAGCAGCGTAGCACAGGGTCAAGAGACCCAGTACTTC
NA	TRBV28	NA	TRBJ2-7	CASSRQKGVYEQYF	TGTGCCAGCAGTCGTCAAAAAGGAGTTTACGAGCAGTACTTC
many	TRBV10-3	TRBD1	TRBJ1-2	CAIQDRTYGYTF	TGTGCCATCCAGGACAGGACCTATGGCTACACCTTC
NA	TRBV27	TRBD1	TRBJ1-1	CASSPGTGRSTEAFF	TGTGCCAGCAGTCCCGGGACAGGGAGAAGCACTGAAGCTTTCTTT
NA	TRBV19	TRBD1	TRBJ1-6	CASNTGQGSPLHF	TGTGCCAGTAACACGGGACAGGGGTCACCCCTCCACTTT
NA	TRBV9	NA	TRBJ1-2	CASSVAGNYGYTF	TGTGCCAGCAGCGTAGCGGGGAACTATGGCTACACCTTC
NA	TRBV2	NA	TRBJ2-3	CASRTGAGVQYTQYF	TGTGCCAGCCGGACAGGAGCGGGGGTTCAATATACGCAGTATTTT
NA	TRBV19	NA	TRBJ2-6	CASKLGQNSGANVLTF	TGTGCCAGTAAGTTGGGACAAAACTCTGGGGCCAACGTCCTGACTTTC
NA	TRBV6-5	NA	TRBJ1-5	CASKGQGLQPQHF	TGTGCCAGCAAAGGGCAGGGTTTGCAGCCCCAGCATTTT
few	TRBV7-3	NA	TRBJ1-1	CASSFSGSGTEAFF	TGTGCCAGCAGCTTTTCCGGGTCTGGCACTGAAGCTTTCTTT
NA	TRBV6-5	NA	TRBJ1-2	CASSYFNREGGYTF	TGTGCCAGCAGTTACTTTAACAGGGAGGGTGGCTACACCTTC
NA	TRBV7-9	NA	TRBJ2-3	CASSKGGLGTDTQYF	TGTGCCAGCAGCAAGGGGGGGCTCGGCACAGATACGCAGTATTTT
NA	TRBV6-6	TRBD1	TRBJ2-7	CASSLTGFANEQYF	TGTGCCAGCAGTTTGACAGGGTTCGCCAACGAGCAGTACTTC